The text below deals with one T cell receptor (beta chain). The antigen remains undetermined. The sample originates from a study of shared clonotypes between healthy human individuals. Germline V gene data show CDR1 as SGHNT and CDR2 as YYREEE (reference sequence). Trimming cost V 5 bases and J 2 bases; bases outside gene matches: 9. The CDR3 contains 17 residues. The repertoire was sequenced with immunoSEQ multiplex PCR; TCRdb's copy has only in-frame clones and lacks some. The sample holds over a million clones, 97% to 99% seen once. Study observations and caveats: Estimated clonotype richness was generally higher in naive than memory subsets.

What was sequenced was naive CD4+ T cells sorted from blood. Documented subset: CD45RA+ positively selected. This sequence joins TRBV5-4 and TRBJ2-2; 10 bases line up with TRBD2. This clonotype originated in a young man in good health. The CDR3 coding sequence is TGTGCCAGCAGTCGGAACCTAGCGGGAGTAAACACCGGGGAGCTGTTTTTT. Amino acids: CASSRNLAGVNTGELFF.